Below are 4 T cell receptor beta chains sequenced from a single sample in a study of OX40 agonist ivuxolimab in advanced cancers. Using immunoSEQ multiplex PCR, the repertoire was profiled, and TCRdb retains in-frame clones only, with some absent. The table has 45,000 to 65,000 clones, 65% to 85% seen once. The sample was CD4+ or CD8+ T cells sorted from blood, taken in a trial of the OX40 agonist ivuxolimab. These receptors all come from an adult with an advanced solid tumor such as melanoma, head and neck, liver or kidney cancer.

The chain has TRBV20-1 and TRBJ1-2; D ambiguous. Trimming cost V 6 bases and J 4 bases, with 3 bases left between them. This CDR3 region has 9 residues. Germline loops: CDR1 DFQATT, CDR2 SNEGSKA (reference sequence). In nucleotides, the CDR3 is TGCAGTGCCGGCTATGGCTACACCTTC. This sequence encodes CSAGYGYTF.

This clone was recorded once. The chain combines TRBV7-2 with TRBJ2-5, with no clear D. V lost 3 bases and J lost 1, with 0 bases in between. Germline CDR1 is SGHTA and CDR2 is FQGNSA. The CDR3 is 11 residues long. CDR3 amino acids: CASSFQETQYF. The CDR3 DNA sequence: TGTGCCAGCAGCTTCCAAGAGACCCAGTACTTC.

This chain joins TRBV27 and TRBJ1-1; D remains ambiguous. Between the trimmed V and J ends, which lost 10 bases and 2 bases, there was a span of 17 bases. The CDR3 covers 14 residues. The germline gives CDR1 MNHEY, CDR2 SMNVEV (reference sequence). The CDR3 loop is CATTPLGKNTEAFF. In DNA, the CDR3 is TGTGCCACCACCCCGCTGGGAAAAAACACTGAAGCTTTCTTT.

The chain uses TRBV2 and TRBJ2-2; D gene unclear. Germline V lookup: CDR1 SNHLY, CDR2 FYNNEI. V lost 6 bases and J 4 bases, leaving 12 bases between the germline ends. CDR3 length: 14 amino acids. The CDR3 nucleotides read TGTGCCAGCAGGGGTCCCCCAAGCACCGGGGAGCTGTTTTTT. This sequence encodes CASRGPPSTGELFF.